This TCR beta chain was captured by sequencing in a study of T cells expressing NK-cell markers. Overall study findings and caveats: HCMV specificity of the expanded NKG2C+ T cell clones stayed unclear.

In the case of this clonotype: Its antigen remains unidentified.

CDR1 is MGHRA and CDR2 is YSYEKL in the germline V gene. This CDR3 region has 16 residues. Synthesis of TCR beta cDNA relied on 5'RACE template switching carrying UMIs. Reprocessing the 5' RACE reads, TCRdb reports a single entry for every CDR3 protein and omits DNA. In all, the sample yields over 100,000 distinct CDR3 sequences. This TCR was recovered from a woman between 18 and 75 years old in good health. The gene calls are TRBV4-1 and TRBJ2-2; TCRdb lists TRBD2, though no DNA is available to test this call. Sequenced: blood T cells: a sorted CD56 or NKG2C T cell subset, CD4+ or CD8+ T cells, or bulk PBMC T cells (not recorded which). The CDR3 is CASSHTSSVGTGELFF.